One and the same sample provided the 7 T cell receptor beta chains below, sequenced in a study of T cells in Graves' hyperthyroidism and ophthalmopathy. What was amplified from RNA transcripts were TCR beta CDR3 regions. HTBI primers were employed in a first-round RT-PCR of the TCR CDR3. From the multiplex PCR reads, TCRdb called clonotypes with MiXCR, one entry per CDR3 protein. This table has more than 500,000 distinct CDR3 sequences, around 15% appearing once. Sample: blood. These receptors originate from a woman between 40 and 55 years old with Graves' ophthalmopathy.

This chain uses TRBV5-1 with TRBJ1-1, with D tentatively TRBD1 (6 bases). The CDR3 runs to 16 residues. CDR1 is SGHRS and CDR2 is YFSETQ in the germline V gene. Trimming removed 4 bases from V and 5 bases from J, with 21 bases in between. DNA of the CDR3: TGCGCCAGCAGCGCTGACGGGGGGGCGGTGGAGACTGAAGCTTTCTTT. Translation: CASSADGGAVETEAFF.

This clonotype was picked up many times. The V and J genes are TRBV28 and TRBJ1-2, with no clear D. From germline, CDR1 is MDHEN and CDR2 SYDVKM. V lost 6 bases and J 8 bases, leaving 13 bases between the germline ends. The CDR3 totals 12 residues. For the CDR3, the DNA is TGTGCCAGCAGGATAGGGATGGGCGGCTACACCTTC. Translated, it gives CASRIGMGGYTF.

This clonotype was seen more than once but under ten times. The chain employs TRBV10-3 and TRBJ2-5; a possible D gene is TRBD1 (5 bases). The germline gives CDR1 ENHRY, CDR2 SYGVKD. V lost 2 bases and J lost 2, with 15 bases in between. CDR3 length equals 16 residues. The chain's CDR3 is CAISERGTGLQETQYF. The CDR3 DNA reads TGTGCCATCAGTGAGAGGGGAACAGGTTTACAAGAGACCCAGTACTTC.

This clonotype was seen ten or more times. The CDR3 DNA reads as TGTGCCAGCACCATCTCCGGGGAGGAAAACGAGCAGTACTTC. Translation gives CASTISGEENEQYF. The chain has TRBV6-2 or TRBV6-3 and TRBJ2-7, with TRBD2 as a possible D gene (6 bases). Germline-derived CDR1 and CDR2 are MNHEY and SVGEGT. Trimming removed 7 bases at V and 5 bases at J, with 18 bases between. The CDR3 covers 14 residues.

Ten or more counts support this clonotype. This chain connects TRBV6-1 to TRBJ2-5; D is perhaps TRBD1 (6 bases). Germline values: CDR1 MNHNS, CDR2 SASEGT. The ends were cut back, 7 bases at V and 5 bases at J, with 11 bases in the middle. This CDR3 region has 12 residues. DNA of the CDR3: TGTGCCAGCATACAGGGCGGGGAGACCCAGTACTTC. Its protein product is CASIQGGETQYF.

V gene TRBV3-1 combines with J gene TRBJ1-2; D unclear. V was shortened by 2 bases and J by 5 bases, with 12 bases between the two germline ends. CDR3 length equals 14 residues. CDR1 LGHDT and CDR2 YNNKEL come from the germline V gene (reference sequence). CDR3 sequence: CASSQRTGEYGYTF. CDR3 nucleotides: TGTGCCAGCAGCCAACGGACTGGAGAATATGGCTACACCTTC.

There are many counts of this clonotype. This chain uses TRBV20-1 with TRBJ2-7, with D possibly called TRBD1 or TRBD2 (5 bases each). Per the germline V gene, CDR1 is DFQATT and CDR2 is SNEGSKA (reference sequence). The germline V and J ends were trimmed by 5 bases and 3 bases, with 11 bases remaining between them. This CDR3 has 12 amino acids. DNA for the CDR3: TGCAGTGCTGGGGGACGTCGCTACGAGCAGTACTTC. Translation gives CSAGGRRYEQYF.